This TCR beta chain appears in the sequencing data of a study of blood T cell repertoires in COVID-19. Study information: The cDNA or gDNA used as material had been derived from T cells, B-cell-depleted T cells, or PBMCs.

Libraries were prepared by immunoSEQ multiplex PCR; TCRdb keeps only in-frame clonotypes and omits some of them. The sample carries 380,000 or so clones, approximately 88% recorded once. Germline assignment: CDR1 LGHDT and CDR2 YNNKEL (reference sequence). CDR3 length equals 14 residues. The trim removed 5 bases at V and 8 bases at J, leaving 6 bases unmatched. What was sequenced was PBMCs or T cells enriched from blood (not recorded which). The clonotype was recovered from a woman aged 25-40 years with acute COVID-19. V gene TRBV3-1 (or the pseudogene TRBV3-2) combines with J gene TRBJ1-2; 12 bases match TRBD1. The CDR3 loop is CASSTGQGARGYTF. CDR3 DNA sequence: TGTGCCAGCAGCACGGGACAGGGGGCGAGGGGCTACACCTTC.